This is a list of T cell receptor beta chains from one sample in a study of blood T cell repertoires in COVID-19. Sequencing used immunoSEQ multiplex PCR; TCRdb keeps in-frame clones, though not all of them. The table has 320,000 or so clones, 85% seen once. Specimen: PBMCs or T cells enriched from blood (not recorded which). The receptors derive from a woman younger than 45 who had been exposed to COVID-19. Both conserved end residues are part of each CDR3. The order of the fields is clone size, V gene, D gene, J gene, CDR3 DNA, CDR3 protein. A D gene is named only where the DNA matches it firmly. Clone size is given for some rows only: seen once, a few or many times, or a class if the clone is expanded.

size: once
V: TRBV7-2
D: NA
J: TRBJ2-3
DNA: TGTGCCAGCAGCTTTGGGGCTAGCGGCACAGATACGCAGTATTTT
CDR3: CASSFGASGTDTQYF

size: NA
V: TRBV27
D: TRBD1
J: TRBJ1-2
DNA: TGTGCCAGCAGTTTGACAGGGGATAATATCTATGGCTACACCTTC
CDR3: CASSLTGDNIYGYTF

size: few
V: TRBV7-3
D: NA
J: TRBJ1-2
DNA: TGTGCCAGCAGCTTGATGTTGGAGGGCTACACCTTC
CDR3: CASSLMLEGYTF

size: NA
V: TRBV28
D: TRBD1
J: TRBJ2-2
DNA: TGTGCCAGCAGTTTCGTCAAAGCCGGGACAGGGGGTAACACCGGGGAGCTGTTTTTT
CDR3: CASSFVKAGTGGNTGELFF

size: NA
V: TRBV14
D: TRBD1
J: TRBJ2-2
DNA: TGTGCCAGCAGCCAAGTGCAGGGGGCAAACACCGGGGAGCTGTTTTTT
CDR3: CASSQVQGANTGELFF

size: few
V: TRBV28
D: NA
J: TRBJ2-1
DNA: TGTGCCAGCAGTTTAGGGCAGTTTGAGCAGTTCTTC
CDR3: CASSLGQFEQFF

size: NA
V: TRBV13
D: TRBD2
J: TRBJ2-1
DNA: TGTGCCAGCAGCATAATAGCGGGGGGCCACTACAATGAGCAGTTCTTC
CDR3: CASSIIAGGHYNEQFF

size: NA
V: TRBV7-6
D: NA
J: TRBJ1-1
DNA: TGTGCCAGCAGCTTTGGGAGGGTGGGAAGGAACACTGAAGCTTTCTTT
CDR3: CASSFGRVGRNTEAFF

size: NA
V: TRBV5-4
D: NA
J: TRBJ2-7
DNA: TGTGCCAGCAGCTCTACAGGGTGGGAGCAGTACTTC
CDR3: CASSSTGWEQYF

size: NA
V: TRBV18
D: NA
J: TRBJ1-3
DNA: TGTGCCAGCTCAGAAAAGCGGGCCTCAGGAAACACCATATATTTT
CDR3: CASSEKRASGNTIYF

size: NA
V: TRBV5-1
D: TRBD1
J: TRBJ2-6
DNA: TGCGCCAGCAGCCAGGGACAGGGGATATCTGGGGCCAACGTCCTGACTTTC
CDR3: CASSQGQGISGANVLTF

size: NA
V: TRBV7-8
D: TRBD1
J: TRBJ1-2
DNA: TGTGCCAGCAGCTTATGGGACAGGTCCTATGGCTACACCTTC
CDR3: CASSLWDRSYGYTF

size: NA
V: TRBV6-4
D: TRBD1
J: TRBJ2-7
DNA: TGTGCCAGCAGTGAACGGGGACAGGGGGCGCGCGACGAGCAGTACTTC
CDR3: CASSERGQGARDEQYF

size: NA
V: TRBV18
D: NA
J: TRBJ1-5
DNA: TGTGCCAGCTCAAAACGGCAGGGGCGCGTTTCGCAGCCCCAGCATTTT
CDR3: CASSKRQGRVSQPQHF

size: NA
V: TRBV4-3
D: NA
J: TRBJ1-2
DNA: TGCGCCAGCAGCCCTAGTCATACGTCCAACTATGGCTACACCTTC
CDR3: CASSPSHTSNYGYTF

size: once
V: TRBV5-1
D: TRBD1
J: TRBJ2-7
DNA: TGCGCCAGCAGCTCGGGACAGACCAGCTCCTACGAGCAGTACTTC
CDR3: CASSSGQTSSYEQYF

size: NA
V: TRBV3-1/TRBV3-2
D: TRBD2
J: TRBJ2-1
DNA: TGTGCCAGCAGCCTAATCCCGGGACTAGCGGGAGGGCCGGCCTACAATGAGCAGTTCTTC
CDR3: CASSLIPGLAGGPAYNEQFF

size: NA
V: TRBV5-6
D: TRBD2
J: TRBJ2-5
DNA: TGTGCCAGCAGCCACATTGCGGGGGGAGGAGAGACCCAGTACTTC
CDR3: CASSHIAGGGETQYF

size: once
V: TRBV5-1
D: TRBD1
J: TRBJ1-3
DNA: TGCGCCAGCAGCTCGAAGACCACCTGGACAGGCAACTCTGGAAACACCATATATTTT
CDR3: CASSSKTTWTGNSGNTIYF

size: NA
V: TRBV4-1
D: TRBD1
J: TRBJ1-5
DNA: TGCGCCAGCAGCCAGGCGGGACAGGGGGCTAATCAGCCCCAGCATTTT
CDR3: CASSQAGQGANQPQHF

size: NA
V: TRBV10-2
D: TRBD1
J: TRBJ1-2
DNA: TGCGCCAGCAATATGGACAGGGCTGGCGGCTACACCTTC
CDR3: CASNMDRAGGYTF

size: NA
V: TRBV5-1
D: TRBD1
J: TRBJ2-3
DNA: TGCGCCAGCAGCTGGAAACAGGGGGCTACAGATACGCAGTATTTT
CDR3: CASSWKQGATDTQYF

size: few
V: TRBV5-4
D: TRBD2
J: TRBJ2-7
DNA: TGTGCCGTAAGGACTAGCATCAACGAGCAGTACTTC
CDR3: CAVRTSINEQYF

size: NA
V: TRBV2
D: TRBD2
J: TRBJ2-1
DNA: TGTGCCAGCAGTGAAAGCGCTAGCGGGAGCATATACAATGAGCAGTTCTTC
CDR3: CASSESASGSIYNEQFF

size: few
V: TRBV7-9
D: NA
J: TRBJ1-2
DNA: TGTGCCAGCAGCTTTCAGGGGAATGGCTACACCTTC
CDR3: CASSFQGNGYTF

size: NA
V: TRBV3-1/TRBV3-2
D: TRBD1
J: TRBJ2-5
DNA: TGTGCCAGCAGTGAAAGCAGGGGGCGTGGGGCGACCCAGTACTTC
CDR3: CASSESRGRGATQYF

size: NA
V: TRBV7-2
D: TRBD1
J: TRBJ1-2
DNA: TGTGCCAGCAGCTTGACAGGGCTCGGCTATGGCTACACCTTC
CDR3: CASSLTGLGYGYTF

size: NA
V: TRBV27
D: NA
J: TRBJ2-2
DNA: TGTGCCAGCAGTTTTAGTACCGGGGAGCTGTTTTTT
CDR3: CASSFSTGELFF

size: NA
V: TRBV7-3
D: TRBD1
J: TRBJ2-7
DNA: TGTGCCAGCAGCTTAGGAGACAGGGGGTACGAGCAGTACTTC
CDR3: CASSLGDRGYEQYF

size: NA
V: TRBV2
D: TRBD1
J: TRBJ1-1
DNA: TGTGCCAGCCTACTGGACAGGGACACTGAAGCTTTCTTT
CDR3: CASLLDRDTEAFF

size: NA
V: TRBV7-9
D: TRBD1
J: TRBJ1-2
DNA: TGTGCCAGCAGCCAACAACAGGGGATCTATGGCTACACCTTC
CDR3: CASSQQQGIYGYTF

size: NA
V: TRBV7-8
D: NA
J: TRBJ1-1
DNA: TGTGCCAGCAGCCGAGGCGTCTCCGGGTTCACTGAAGCTTTCTTT
CDR3: CASSRGVSGFTEAFF

size: NA
V: TRBV30
D: TRBD1
J: TRBJ1-5
DNA: TGTGCCTGGAGTGGTACAGGGGGCAATCAGCCCCAGCATTTT
CDR3: CAWSGTGGNQPQHF

size: NA
V: TRBV28
D: NA
J: TRBJ1-6
DNA: TGTGCCAGCAGCCTACAGGGCGTCAGCTCCTATAATTCACCCCTCCACTTT
CDR3: CASSLQGVSSYNSPLHF

size: NA
V: TRBV7-2
D: NA
J: TRBJ1-6
DNA: TGTGCCAGCAGCTGGGACATTTATAATTCACCCCTCCACTTT
CDR3: CASSWDIYNSPLHF

size: NA
V: TRBV28
D: TRBD1
J: TRBJ1-2
DNA: TGTGCCAGCAGTTTGGACAGGTTCGGCTACACCTTC
CDR3: CASSLDRFGYTF

size: NA
V: TRBV11-1
D: NA
J: TRBJ1-1
DNA: TGTGCCAGCAGCTTCCGGGGACATCTAGGATTCACTGAAGCTTTCTTT
CDR3: CASSFRGHLGFTEAFF

size: NA
V: TRBV11-2
D: TRBD2
J: TRBJ2-1
DNA: TGTGCCAGCAGCCTGGGACTAGCGAGCAATGAGCAGTTCTTC
CDR3: CASSLGLASNEQFF

size: NA
V: TRBV27
D: TRBD1
J: TRBJ1-2
DNA: TGTGCCAGCAGCCATAACAGGGGAGGTGGCTACACCTTC
CDR3: CASSHNRGGGYTF

size: few
V: TRBV2
D: NA
J: TRBJ1-2
DNA: TGTGCCAGCAGTGTGGGGCGGGGAGCTAACTATGGCTACACCTTC
CDR3: CASSVGRGANYGYTF

size: NA
V: TRBV5-1
D: TRBD1
J: TRBJ1-4
DNA: TGCGCCAGCAGCTTGGGACAGGGAGAACTGTTTTTT
CDR3: CASSLGQGELFF

size: NA
V: TRBV9
D: NA
J: TRBJ2-2
DNA: TGTGCCAGCAGCGTAGGACTAGGGGTGAACACCGGGGAGCTGTTTTTT
CDR3: CASSVGLGVNTGELFF

size: NA
V: TRBV7-9
D: TRBD1
J: TRBJ1-3
DNA: TGTGCCAGCAGCGGAGCCGACAGGGCTGGAAACACCATATATTTT
CDR3: CASSGADRAGNTIYF

size: NA
V: TRBV5-1
D: TRBD2
J: TRBJ2-2
DNA: TGCGCCAGCAGCGGCGGGGGGGCCACCGGGGAGCTGTTTTTT
CDR3: CASSGGGATGELFF

size: NA
V: TRBV7-9
D: TRBD2
J: TRBJ2-1
DNA: TGTGCCACTGCTAGCGGGGGTAATGAGCAGTTCTTC
CDR3: CATASGGNEQFF

size: NA
V: TRBV28
D: NA
J: TRBJ1-6
DNA: TGTGCCAGCAGTCCCCTAAGGGGCAGGTACTATTCACCCCTCCACTTT
CDR3: CASSPLRGRYYSPLHF

size: NA
V: TRBV7-8
D: NA
J: TRBJ1-2
DNA: TGTGCCAGCAGCTCTCAAGGACAGAAGAACTATGGCTACACCTTC
CDR3: CASSSQGQKNYGYTF

size: NA
V: TRBV12-3/TRBV12-4
D: TRBD1
J: TRBJ1-2
DNA: TGTGCCAGCAACGTACGACAGGGGATAAGCTACACCTTC
CDR3: CASNVRQGISYTF

size: NA
V: TRBV3-1/TRBV3-2
D: TRBD1
J: TRBJ1-3
DNA: TGTGCCAGCAGCCCGGGACAGAGCTCTGGAAACACCATATATTTT
CDR3: CASSPGQSSGNTIYF